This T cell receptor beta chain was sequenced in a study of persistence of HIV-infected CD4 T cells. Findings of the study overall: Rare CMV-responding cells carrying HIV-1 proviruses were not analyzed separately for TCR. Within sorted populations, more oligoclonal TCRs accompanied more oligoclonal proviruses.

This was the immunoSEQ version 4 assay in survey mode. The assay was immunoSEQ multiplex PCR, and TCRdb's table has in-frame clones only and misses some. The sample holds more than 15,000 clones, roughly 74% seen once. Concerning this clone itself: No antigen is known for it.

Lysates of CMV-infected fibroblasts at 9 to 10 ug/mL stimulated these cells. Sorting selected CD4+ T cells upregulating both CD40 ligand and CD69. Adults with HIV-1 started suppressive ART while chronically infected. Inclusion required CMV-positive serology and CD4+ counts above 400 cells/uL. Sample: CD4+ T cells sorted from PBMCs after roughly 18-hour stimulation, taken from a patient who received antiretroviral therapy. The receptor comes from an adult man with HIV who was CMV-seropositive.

The CDR3 spells CASSEKLGATGANVLTF. The CDR3 DNA follows: TGTGCCAGCAGTGAAAAGTTGGGGGCGACTGGGGCCAACGTCCTGACTTTC. The chain is built from TRBV6-1 and TRBJ2-6, with D perhaps TRBD1 (6 bases). Trimming left V 2 bases short and J 2 bases short, with 13 bases between. CDR1 is MNHNS and CDR2 is SASEGT in the germline V gene. This CDR3 is built from 17 residues.